These 28 T cell receptor beta chains originate from one sample sequenced in a study of T cells in Graves' hyperthyroidism and ophthalmopathy. Amplification of TCR beta CDR3 regions was performed using RNA transcripts as template. Initially, a first-round RT-PCR of the TCR CDR3 employed the HTBI primer set. TCRdb re-called the multiplex PCR reads with MiXCR, one entry per CDR3 protein. The data hold about 96,000 distinct CDR3 sequences, with 51% observed a single time. Sequencing was done on a sample of blood. Source of these receptors: a woman aged 40 to 55 with Graves' hyperthyroidism.

This clonotype was observed a single time. J is TRBJ2-5 and V is TRBV29-1, with D uncertain. V lost 6 bases, J lost 5 bases, and 16 bases lay in between. The CDR3 covers 13 residues. Germline V gives CDR1 SQVTM, CDR2 ANQGSEA. The CDR3 loop reads CSVWLPTGETQYF. The CDR3 DNA reads TGCAGCGTGTGGTTACCCACCGGGGAGACCCAGTACTTC. Drawing the rest from reference TRBV29-1 and TRBJ2-5, the complete variable domain is SAVISQKPSRDICQRGTSLTIQCQVDSQVTMMFWYRQQPGQSLTLIATANQGSEATYESGFVIDKFPISRPNLTFSTLTVSNMSPEDSSIYLCSVWLPTGETQYFGPGTRLLVL.

Concerning this clonotype itself: A much larger clone lies one base from this, so it may be a read error. Given the absence of the conserved phenylalanine or tryptophan at the CDR3 end, a read error is likely. The chain joins TRBV6-5 to TRBJ2-5; D ambiguous. CDR3 length: 14 amino acids. Trimming cost V 2 bases and J 5 bases, with 12 bases left between them. Per germline, CDR1 MNHEY and CDR2 SVGAGI. In DNA, the CDR3 is TGTGCCAGCAGTTACGGCCTTATGGGGGAGACCCAGTACCTC. It yields the protein CASSYGLMGETQYL.

The gene calls are TRBV29-1 and TRBJ2-2; TRBD2 is a possible D gene (5 bases). The CDR3 extends over 15 amino acids. V gave up 3 bases and J gave up 5 bases, with 16 bases separating them. CDR1 is SQVTM, CDR2 ANQGSEA, per germline. CDR3 residues: CSVERLAIETGELFF. The DNA for the CDR3 is TGCAGCGTTGAGAGGCTAGCCATAGAGACCGGGGAGCTGTTTTTT.

This chain connects TRBV9 to TRBJ1-4; possibly TRBD1 for D (6 bases). The V end was cut by 5 bases, the J end by 4 bases, with 21 bases between. The length of the CDR3 is 17 residues. Germline V CDR1 and CDR2: SGDLS, YYNGEE. The CDR3 DNA reads TGTGCCAGCAGAGGTGAAGGGGGGGCCCGGCTTAATGAAAAACTGTTTTTT. Translated: CASRGEGGARLNEKLFF.

On this clonotype itself: A single base separates this from a much larger clone, so it may be a read error. The chain carries TRBV2 and TRBJ1-6; 9 bases fit TRBD1. V was pared by 4 bases and J by 8 bases, with 6 bases of the junction left unmatched. Germline V gene lookup returns CDR1 SNHLY and CDR2 FYNNEI. This CDR3 comprises 15 residues. The CDR3 reads CASSGEGQGDSPLHF. CDR3 DNA: TGTGCCAGCAGTGGAGAGGGACAGGGCGATTCACCCCTCCACTTT.

This chain uses TRBV10-3 with TRBJ2-5, with D tentatively TRBD2 (6 bases). CDR1 is ENHRY and CDR2 is SYGVKD in the germline V gene. Trimming stripped 11 bases from V and 2 bases from J, with 21 bases between. This CDR3 has 15 amino acids. This CDR3 is CAVRVAEDPQETQYF. In DNA, the CDR3 is TGTGCCGTTCGAGTAGCGGAAGACCCACAAGAGACCCAGTACTTC.

In this sample, this clonotype turned up many times. The chain uses TRBV2 and TRBJ1-3, with D unresolved. V shed 6 bases and J shed 3 bases, with 12 bases lying between them. The CDR3 totals 14 residues. Germline CDR1 and CDR2: SNHLY and FYNNEI. CDR3 protein: CASSLETFGNTIYF. The CDR3 DNA follows: TGTGCCAGCAGCTTGGAAACCTTTGGAAACACCATATATTTT.

The rearrangement joins TRBV7-9 to TRBJ1-1; 8 nucleotides align to TRBD1. CDR1 and CDR2 from the germline V gene are SEHNR and FQNEAQ (reference sequence). This CDR3 is built from 13 residues. J lost 4 bases, V lost 3 bases, and 1 base had no gene match. CDR3 nucleotides: TGTGCCAGCAGCTTTGGACAGGGCACTGAAGCTTTCTTT. Amino acid sequence: CASSFGQGTEAFF. The full variable domain, rest sourced from reference TRBV7-9 and TRBJ1-1, is DTGVSQNPRHKITKRGQNVTFRCDPISEHNRLYWYRQTLGQGPEFLTYFQNEAQLEKSRLLSDRFSAERPKGSFSTLEIQRTEQGDSAMYLCASSFGQGTEAFFGQGTRLTVV.

The chain joins TRBV7-2 to TRBJ1-2; maybe TRBD1 (5 bases). The CDR3 has 13 residues. With 4 bases removed from V and 8 bases from J, the gap between germline ends came to 14 bases. Germline lookup yields CDR1 SGHTA and CDR2 FQGNSA. CDR3 sequence reads: CASSSRQGGGYTF. The CDR3 coding sequence is TGTGCCAGCAGCTCCCGGCAGGGTGGAGGCTACACCTTC. The full variable domain, completed using reference TRBV7-2 and TRBJ1-2, is GAGVSQSPSNKVTEKGKDVELRCDPISGHTALYWYRQSLGQGLEFLIYFQGNSAPDKSGLPSDRFSAERTGGSVSTLTIQRTQQEDSAVYLCASSSRQGGGYTFGSGTRLTVV.

This clonotype was seen more than once but under ten times. The rearrangement joins TRBV28 to TRBJ2-1, with D tentatively TRBD1 (6 bases). The CDR3 covers 14 residues. With 6 bases removed from V and 3 bases from J, the gap between germline ends came to 12 bases. In germline, CDR1 is MDHEN, CDR2 SYDVKM. In DNA form, the CDR3 reads TGTGCCAGCAGGAAGGGGACATACTACAATGAGCAGTTCTTC. Translation gives CASRKGTYYNEQFF.

This clonotype was seen at least ten times. This chain links TRBV28 with TRBJ2-7; D unclear. Germline values: CDR1 MDHEN, CDR2 SYDVKM. The length of the CDR3 is 16 residues. Trimming removed 3 bases from V and 1 base from J, with 16 bases in between. The CDR3 DNA reads as TGTGCCAGCAGTTTTGCTTGGGCAGCGCCTTCCTACGAGCAGTACTTC. Residues: CASSFAWAAPSYEQYF.

There are a few counts of this clonotype. J is TRBJ1-1 and V is TRBV7-8, with D tentatively TRBD1 (6 bases). Per the germline V gene, CDR1 is SGHVS and CDR2 is FQNEAQ. The CDR3 is 15 residues long. Trimming left V 1 base short and J 2 bases short, with 11 bases between. CDR3 loop: CASSLGGGSNTEAFF. CDR3 nucleotide sequence: TGTGCCAGCAGCTTAGGAGGGGGATCCAACACTGAAGCTTTCTTT.

This clonotype was counted between two and nine times. V gene TRBV5-1 combines with J gene TRBJ2-3, with D possibly being TRBD2 (6 bases). The V end lost 3 bases, the J end lost 2 bases, and 10 bases lay between the germline ends. Germline lookup yields CDR1 SGHRS and CDR2 YFSETQ. CDR3 length equals 14 residues. Here the CDR3 DNA reads TGCGCCAGCAGCTACGGGGGATCCACAGATACGCAGTATTTT. This codes for CASSYGGSTDTQYF.

The chain uses TRBV4-1 and TRBJ2-5; 9 nucleotides match TRBD1. V trimming: 0 bases; J trimming: 5 bases; junction bases outside the gene matches: 7. The CDR3 sequence is 16 residues long. Germline lookup yields CDR1 MGHRA and CDR2 YSYEKL. In nucleotides, the CDR3 is TGCGCCAGCAGCCAAGAAGACAGGGGGGTAGGGGAGACCCAGTACTTC. It encodes CASSQEDRGVGETQYF.

This clonotype was seen many times. This sequence joins TRBV5-4 and TRBJ2-3; D gene ambiguous. This CDR3 spans 16 amino acids. V was pared by 1 base and J by 1 base, with 13 bases between. The germline V gene encodes CDR1 SGHNT and CDR2 YYREEE (reference sequence). Written as DNA, the CDR3 is TGTGCCAGCAGCTTGAGCCCTAGAGGCGGCACAGATACGCAGTATTTT. It yields the protein CASSLSPRGGTDTQYF.

The chain recombines TRBV29-1 with TRBJ2-7; 7 bases align to TRBD2. V trimming: 7 bases; J trimming: 0 bases; junction bases outside the gene matches: 6. This CDR3 is 13 amino acids long. Germline V gene lookup returns CDR1 SQVTM and CDR2 ANQGSEA. The CDR3 protein is CSATGGRSYEQYF. The CDR3 DNA reads as TGCAGCGCTACGGGAGGCCGCTCCTACGAGCAGTACTTC.

This clonotype was picked up many times. The J gene is TRBJ1-6, the V gene TRBV9; no reliable D call. The V gene lost 7 bases and the J gene lost 5 bases, with 16 bases spanning the gap. Germline V CDR1 and CDR2: SGDLS, YYNGEE. The CDR3 extends over 15 amino acids. CDR3 in amino acids: CASSAERANNSPLHF. In DNA, the CDR3 is TGTGCCAGCTCGGCTGAGAGAGCGAATAATTCACCCCTCCACTTT.

This clonotype was observed at least ten times. This rearrangement joins TRBV28 to TRBJ1-6, with D maybe TRBD1 (5 bases). The CDR3 contains 14 residues. The V end lost 2 bases, the J end lost 6 bases, and 8 bases lay between the germline ends. In germline, CDR1 is MDHEN, CDR2 SYDVKM. CDR3 protein: CASSLAGINSPLHF. The CDR3 DNA sequence: TGTGCCAGCAGTTTAGCAGGGATTAATTCACCCCTCCACTTT.

The CDR3 region has the DNA TGCAGCGTCCGGACAGGGAGGCGAGTTGGGTATGGCTACACCTTC. This gives the protein CSVRTGRRVGYGYTF. The chain has TRBV29-1 and TRBJ1-2, with 8 bases identical to TRBD1. Germline loops: CDR1 SQVTM, CDR2 ANQGSEA. There are 15 residues in the CDR3. The trim removed 6 bases at V and 5 bases at J, leaving 14 bases unmatched.

The rearrangement uses TRBV29-1 and TRBJ2-2, with 9 bases that match TRBD2. Per germline, CDR1 SQVTM and CDR2 ANQGSEA. The V and J ends lost 6 bases and 1 base, in that order; junction bases with no gene match: 6. This CDR3 has 15 residues. The CDR3 loop is CSVASGTGNTGELFF. The CDR3 DNA is TGCAGCGTCGCTAGCGGGACTGGGAACACCGGGGAGCTGTTTTTT.

Details on this clonotype: This may stem from a read error, because a much larger clone lies one nucleotide away. The chain joins TRBV29-1 to TRBJ2-3; either TRBD1 or TRBD2 may supply D (7 bases each). Germline-derived CDR1 and CDR2 are SQVTM and ANQGSEA. The CDR3 covers 13 residues. CDR3 nucleotide sequence: TGCAGCGTCAGCCGACAGGGAGGGGATACGCAGTGTTTT. Translated: CSVSRQGGDTQCF.

The chain recombines TRBV29-1 with TRBJ2-6, with D perhaps matching TRBD2 (7 bases). CDR1 and CDR2 (germline): SQVTM, ANQGSEA. CDR3 length: 14 amino acids. The CDR3 is CSAEGGPGANVLTF. CDR3 nucleotide sequence: TGCAGTGCTGAGGGGGGGCCGGGGGCCAACGTCCTGACTTTC.

The CDR3 here is CASSLYQGTAGYGYTF. Here the CDR3 DNA reads TGTGCCAGCAGTTTGTATCAGGGGACAGCAGGGTATGGCTACACCTTC. This chain connects TRBV7-2 to TRBJ1-2, with 7 bases fitting TRBD1. Germline V gene data show CDR1 as SGHTA and CDR2 as FQGNSA. The V segment lost 6 bases and the J segment 5 bases; nucleotides outside the gene matches: 15. This CDR3 spans 16 amino acids.

Worth noting for this clonotype: Being one base from a much bigger clone, this may be a read error. This chain joins TRBV4-1 and TRBJ2-7; 8 bases fit TRBD2. The CDR3 extends over 15 amino acids. V shed 4 bases and J 2 bases; nucleotides not matched to a gene: 7. Germline V gives CDR1 MGHRA, CDR2 YSYEKL. The CDR3 coding sequence is TGCGCCAGCAGCCGAGGCAATAGCGGGGCCTACGAGCAGTACTTC. Translating it yields CASSRGNSGAYEQYF.

A few counts support this clonotype. Given a much more abundant clone one base away, this may be a read error. For the CDR3, the DNA is TGTGCCAGCAGTGTGGCCCGGGTTAGGGGAAACACCATATGTTTT. It yields the protein CASSVARVRGNTICF. This rearrangement joins TRBV6-1 to TRBJ1-3; TRBD1 might be the D (5 bases). Germline V gene data show CDR1 as MNHNS and CDR2 as SASEGT. The CDR3 is made up of 15 amino acids.

This clonotype showed up many times. The V gene is TRBV5-1, the J gene TRBJ1-1; the D is unclear. Trimming took off 2 bases at V and 1 base at J, with 9 bases between the two ends. Germline CDR1 is SGHRS and CDR2 is YFSETQ. The CDR3 is 14 amino acids. CDR3 nucleotides: TGCGCCAGCAGCTTCCGGGGAAGGAACACTGAAGCTTTCTTT. Residues: CASSFRGRNTEAFF.

The chain uses TRBV6-5 and TRBJ1-4; D may be TRBD1 (6 bases). Germline CDR1 and CDR2: MNHEY and SVGAGI. V lost 7 bases and J lost 4, with 16 bases in between. The CDR3 is made up of 15 amino acids. The CDR3 coding sequence is TGTGCCAGCAAGGGGGGTTCGGACAGTAATGAAAAACTGTTTTTT. Its translation: CASKGGSDSNEKLFF.

This clonotype was counted only a few times. A much bigger clone sits one base away, suggesting this may be a read error. The CDR3 region is CASIMGSTGGTEVFF. The DNA for the CDR3 is TGTGCCAGCATCATGGGGTCCACCGGAGGCACTGAAGTTTTCTTT. The chain couples TRBV28 to TRBJ1-1; D uncertain. The CDR3 consists of 15 residues. In germline, CDR1 is MDHEN, CDR2 SYDVKM.